Following are 31 T cell receptor beta chains from one sample sequenced in a study of shared clonotypes between healthy human individuals. Clones were read by immunoSEQ multiplex PCR, and TCRdb kept only the in-frame ones, dropping some. The data show 950,000 to 1,100,000 clones, with more than 65% seen just once and approximately 1.5% held by the top ten. The sample was memory CD4+ T cells sorted from blood. Subset: CD45RA-negative fraction. These TCRs come from a man younger than 30 in good health.

There are many counts of this clone. At the DNA level, this CDR3 is encoded by other sequences in the same sample as well. The CDR3 region is CAWSGPSGLSYEQYF. In nucleotides, the CDR3 is TGTGCCTGGAGTGGTCCTAGCGGGTTATCCTACGAGCAGTACTTC. The chain is built from TRBV30 and TRBJ2-7; 8 nucleotides line up with TRBD2. This CDR3 is 15 amino acids long. J lost 1 base, V lost 1 base, and 6 bases had no gene match. Germline CDR1 is GTSNPN and CDR2 is SVGIG (reference sequence).

This clone was seen just once. One junction end does not reproduce the germline sequence, and a read error may be involved. The rearrangement joins TRBV13 to TRBJ2-2, with 7 positions matching TRBD2. The germline V gene has CDR1 PRHDT and CDR2 FYEKMQ (reference sequence). The CDR3 consists of 13 residues. The CDR3 DNA reads as TGTGCCAGCAGCCCCGGGAGGACCGAGGAGCTGTTTTTT. Translating gives CASSPGRTEELFF.

This clone was detected only once. V gene TRBV7-8 combines with J gene TRBJ2-5; 8 bases are shared with TRBD2. CDR1 is SGHVS and CDR2 is FQNEAQ in the germline V gene. The CDR3 runs 14 residues. V lost 0 bases, J lost 5 bases, and 2 bases stayed unmatched. CDR3 region: CASSLAAGVETQYF. As DNA, the CDR3 is TGTGCCAGCAGCTTAGCAGCGGGGGTGGAGACCCAGTACTTC.

The rearrangement uses TRBV5-6 and TRBJ2-4, with a tentative D call TRBD1 (6 bases). The V gene lost 1 base and the J gene lost 6 bases, with 11 bases spanning the gap. Germline CDR1 reads SGHDT; CDR2 reads YYEEEE. The CDR3 runs 14 residues. This CDR3 is CASSLSGAGNIQYF. DNA for the CDR3: TGTGCCAGCAGCTTGTCAGGGGCGGGAAACATTCAGTACTTC.

This clone was found a few times. This rearrangement joins TRBV18 to TRBJ2-2, with 8 bases lining up with TRBD1. CDR3 length: 17 amino acids. J was trimmed by 0 bases and V by 2 bases; bases with no gene match: 5. The germline V gene has CDR1 KGHSH and CDR2 LQKENI. The CDR3 nucleotides read TGTGCCAGCTCACCAGGGACAGGCCCTACGAACACCGGGGAGCTGTTTTTT. As protein: CASSPGTGPTNTGELFF.

The chain has TRBV6-1 and TRBJ2-7; 7 bases line up with TRBD2. Germline V gene sequence: CDR1 MNHNS, CDR2 SASEGT. The CDR3 runs to 17 residues. V gave up 4 bases and J gave up 2 bases; unmatched junction bases: 14. CDR3 sequence: CASSGLRYGRGPYEQYF. CDR3 in DNA: TGTGCCAGCAGTGGCCTAAGATATGGGAGGGGACCCTACGAGCAGTACTTC.

This rearrangement joins TRBV18 to TRBJ1-1; D is ambiguous. Trimming cost V 5 bases and J 1 base, with 8 bases left between them. The V gene's germline CDR1 is KGHSH and CDR2 LQKENI. The CDR3 sequence is 13 residues long. CDR3 sequence: CASSSQTNTEAFF. CDR3 nucleotides: TGTGCCAGCTCATCACAAACGAACACTGAAGCTTTCTTT.

Concerning this clone: This could be a read error, since a much larger clone is one nucleotide away. Different DNA sequences within this sample yield the same CDR3. The chain combines TRBV5-4 with TRBJ1-5, with a weak D call TRBD1 (5 bases). The CDR3 has 14 residues. Germline CDR1 SGHNT, CDR2 YYREEE (reference sequence). V was trimmed by 0 bases and J by 1 base, leaving 5 bases between them. This CDR3 is CASSLGGSNQPQHF. CDR3 coding DNA: TGTGCCAGCAGCTTGGGGGGCAGCAATCAGCCCCAGCATTTT.

Points on this clone: The sample has other DNA sequences that encode this CDR3 too. The chain is built from TRBV2 and TRBJ2-7; D gene uncertain. V lost 3 bases and J 1 base, leaving 4 bases between the germline ends. This CDR3 region has 12 residues. Germline CDR1 SNHLY, CDR2 FYNNEI. In nucleotides, the CDR3 is TGTGCCAGCAGTGAGGCTTCCTACGAGCAGTACTTC. Translated, it gives CASSEASYEQYF.

This clone occurred once. V is TRBV9 and J is TRBJ1-3; D call uncertain. Trimming left V 0 bases short and J 4 bases short, with 8 bases between. Looked up from germline, CDR1 is SGDLS and CDR2 is YYNGEE. CDR3 length: 14 amino acids. This CDR3 reads CASSVGETGNTIYF. CDR3 bases: TGTGCCAGCAGCGTAGGAGAAACCGGAAACACCATATATTTT.

The chain couples TRBV28 to TRBJ1-6; TRBD1 agrees at 8 bases. V dropped 6 bases and J dropped 0; count of bases not matched to a gene: 7. Germline V gene lookup returns CDR1 MDHEN and CDR2 SYDVKM. The CDR3 spans 17 residues. The CDR3 here is CASRGQGAGSYNSPLHF. DNA for the CDR3: TGTGCCAGCAGGGGTCAGGGGGCGGGCTCCTATAATTCACCCCTCCACTTT.

To note about this clone: A far larger clone is off by one base, so a read error is likely. The chain employs TRBV7-2 and TRBJ1-6; D not certain. The CDR3 has 13 amino acids. Trimming took 1 base from V and 15 from J, leaving 13 bases between them. Germline V gene lookup returns CDR1 SGHTA and CDR2 FQGNSA. As DNA, the CDR3 is TGTGCCAGCAGCTTAGGGGTACGCAATGACCTCCACTTT. Encoded protein: CASSLGVRNDLHF. Full variable domain (remainder filled in from reference TRBV7-2 and TRBJ1-6): GAGVSQSPSNKVTEKGKDVELRCDPISGHTALYWYRQSLGQGLEFLIYFQGNSAPDKSGLPSDRFSAERTGGSVSTLTIQRTQQEDSAVYLCASSLGVRNDLHFGNGTRLTVT.

V gene TRBV18 combines with J gene TRBJ2-3; either TRBD1 or TRBD2 may fit D (6 bases each). Between the trimmed V and J ends, which lost 3 bases and 5 bases, there was a span of 21 bases. CDR3 length equals 17 residues. Germline CDR1 and CDR2: KGHSH and LQKENI. Here the CDR3 DNA reads TGTGCCAGCTCACCCCTCCCGACTACCGAGGGGGGAGATACGCAGTATTTT. This codes for CASSPLPTTEGGDTQYF. The complete variable domain, with remaining parts taken from reference TRBV18 and TRBJ2-3, reads NAGVMQNPRHLVRRRGQEARLRCSPMKGHSHVYWYRQLPEEGLKFMVYLQKENIIDESGMPKERFSAEFPKEGPSILRIQQVVRGDSAAYFCASSPLPTTEGGDTQYFGPGTRLTVL.

The chain uses TRBV5-1 and TRBJ1-4; TRBD1 matches at 7 bases. From germline, CDR1 is SGHRS and CDR2 YFSETQ. The CDR3 runs 15 residues. Trimming removed 0 bases from V and 4 bases from J; junction bases left unmatched: 3. This chain's CDR3 is CASSLAGQINEKLFF. CDR3 nucleotide sequence: TGCGCCAGCAGCTTGGCGGGACAGATTAATGAAAAACTGTTTTTT.

The gene calls are TRBV11-2 and TRBJ2-1; TRBD1 agrees at 7 bases. V trimming: 6 bases; J trimming: 7 bases; junction bases outside the gene matches: 12. From germline, CDR1 is SGHAT and CDR2 FQNNGV. There are 15 residues in the CDR3. CDR3 loop: CASSSDRAGWNEQFF. In DNA form, the CDR3 reads TGTGCCAGCAGTTCAGACAGGGCAGGTTGGAATGAGCAGTTCTTC. Complete variable domain (other parts from reference TRBV11-2 and TRBJ2-1): EAGVAQSPRYKIIEKRQSVAFWCNPISGHATLYWYQQILGQGPKLLIQFQNNGVVDDSQLPKDRFSAERLKGVDSTLKIQPAKLEDSAVYLCASSSDRAGWNEQFFGPGTRLTVL.

The rearrangement links TRBV5-8 to TRBJ2-7; perhaps TRBD1 as D (5 bases). From germline, CDR1 is SGHTS and CDR2 YDEGEE. The germline V and J ends were trimmed by 0 bases and 3 bases, with 13 bases remaining between them. This CDR3 has 15 residues. In nucleotides, the CDR3 is TGTGCCAGCAGCTTGGAACCTCAGGGAATCTACGAGCAGTACTTC. As protein: CASSLEPQGIYEQYF.

The genes are TRBV6-6 and TRBJ1-6; D possibly corresponds to TRBD1 (5 bases). The V gene's germline CDR1 is MNHNY and CDR2 SVGAGI (reference sequence). Trimming pared 6 bases from V and 8 bases from J, leaving 17 bases between. CDR3 length equals 15 residues. This CDR3 reads CASRGQVIGDSPLHF. Written as DNA, the CDR3 is TGTGCCAGCAGGGGGCAGGTAATTGGCGATTCACCCCTCCACTTT.

J is TRBJ2-1 and V is TRBV19; TRBD1 is a possible D gene (6 bases). There are 15 residues in the CDR3. Germline CDR1 and CDR2: LNHDA and SQIVND (reference sequence). Trimming took 6 bases from V and 10 from J, leaving 22 bases between them. Here the CDR3 DNA reads TGTGCCAGTAGCCCCGAAGACAGGAGCAGGAGGGAGCAGTTCTTC. Residues: CASSPEDRSRREQFF.

The chain links TRBV5-5 to TRBJ2-3, with 8 bases fitting TRBD2. V gave up 4 bases and J gave up 0 bases; unmatched junction bases: 10. This CDR3 spans 17 amino acids. Germline V gene lookup returns CDR1 SGHKS and CDR2 YYEKEE (reference sequence). This CDR3 is CASSTGTRSTSTDTQYF. The CDR3 nucleotides read TGTGCCAGCAGCACTGGGACTAGATCAACTAGCACAGATACGCAGTATTTT.

This clone was detected only a few times. This rearrangement joins TRBV6-1 to TRBJ1-6, with 8 positions matching TRBD1. This CDR3 spans 13 amino acids. CDR1 and CDR2 (germline): MNHNS, SASEGT. V was pared by 5 bases and J by 8 bases, with 2 bases of the junction left unmatched. The CDR3 spells CASSKDRDSPLHF. The CDR3 DNA reads as TGTGCCAGCAGTAAGGACAGGGATTCACCCCTCCACTTT.

The rearrangement uses TRBV11-2 and TRBJ2-7; TRBD1 might be the D (6 bases). Germline values: CDR1 SGHAT, CDR2 FQNNGV. The CDR3 consists of 17 residues. Trimming shortened V by 1 base and J by 1 base, and 17 bases separated the two germline ends. CDR3 sequence reads: CASSLGAGSGESYEQYF. DNA for the CDR3: TGTGCCAGCAGCTTAGGAGCTGGGTCAGGGGAGTCCTACGAGCAGTACTTC. Full variable domain (remainder filled in from reference TRBV11-2 and TRBJ2-7): EAGVAQSPRYKIIEKRQSVAFWCNPISGHATLYWYQQILGQGPKLLIQFQNNGVVDDSQLPKDRFSAERLKGVDSTLKIQPAKLEDSAVYLCASSLGAGSGESYEQYFGPGTRLTVT.

The chain couples TRBV11-1 to TRBJ2-3; D uncertain. Germline values: CDR1 SGHAT, CDR2 FQDESV (reference sequence). The CDR3 spans 14 residues. V lost 3 bases, J lost 2 bases, and 9 bases lay in between. The DNA of the CDR3 is TGTGCCAGCAGCTTGAGTGCATACACAGATACGCAGTATTTT. This encodes CASSLSAYTDTQYF.

This chain connects TRBV7-2 to TRBJ2-7, with D unclear. The CDR3 is 15 residues long. From germline, CDR1 is SGHTA and CDR2 FQGNSA. The V end lost 4 bases, the J end lost 1 base, and 14 bases lay between the germline ends. CDR3 region: CASSSPRAQSYEQYF. In DNA, the CDR3 is TGTGCCAGCAGCTCCCCAAGGGCCCAGTCCTACGAGCAGTACTTC.

The V and J genes are TRBV19 and TRBJ1-4; no definite D call. V was shortened by 2 bases and J by 7 bases, with 11 bases between the two germline ends. The CDR3 covers 14 residues. Germline assignment: CDR1 LNHDA and CDR2 SQIVND (reference sequence). DNA of the CDR3: TGTGCCAGTAGTATATCCTGGGGTGCTGAAAAACTGTTTTTT. It translates to CASSISWGAEKLFF.

This clone was counted only a few times. Other nucleotide sequences from this sample produce the same CDR3. V usage is TRBV5-1 and J usage is TRBJ1-1, with D uncertain. Germline assignment: CDR1 SGHRS and CDR2 YFSETQ. This CDR3 contains 13 residues. Deletions cut 2 bases from V and 1 base from J, with 6 bases between. DNA for the CDR3: TGCGCCAGCAGCTTCCGGGAGAACACTGAAGCTTTCTTT. Translation: CASSFRENTEAFF.

The rearrangement uses TRBV10-3 and TRBJ1-2; 7 nucleotides match TRBD1. This CDR3 spans 14 amino acids. Germline trimming cut 6 bases from V and 5 bases from J; bases unmatched to any gene: 9. Germline loops: CDR1 ENHRY, CDR2 SYGVKD. The CDR3: CAISGQELGYGYTF. The CDR3, as DNA: TGTGCCATCAGCGGACAGGAATTGGGGTATGGCTACACCTTC.

The chain joins TRBV4-1 to TRBJ2-4; tentatively, D is TRBD2 (7 bases). Germline values: CDR1 MGHRA, CDR2 YSYEKL. Trimming removed 4 bases at V and 0 bases at J, with 10 bases between. The CDR3 contains 15 residues. This CDR3 is CASSREGGAKNIQYF. The CDR3 nucleotides are TGCGCCAGCAGCCGGGAGGGGGGAGCCAAAAACATTCAGTACTTC.

This clone was recorded once. The rearrangement joins TRBV27 to TRBJ1-2; D remains unclear. The V end was cut by 1 base, the J end by 4 bases, with 19 bases between. Per germline, CDR1 MNHEY and CDR2 SMNVEV (reference sequence). The CDR3 runs 17 residues. As DNA, the CDR3 is TGTGCCAGCAGTTTATTCCCCCCAGGCCTCTCCTCCTATGGCTACACCTTC. It yields the protein CASSLFPPGLSSYGYTF.

The V and J genes are TRBV5-4 and TRBJ2-4; D is possibly TRBD1 or TRBD2 (5 bases each). Germline V CDR1 and CDR2: SGHNT, YYREEE (reference sequence). Trimming shortened V by 2 bases and J by 7 bases, and 16 bases separated the two germline ends. The CDR3 has 15 residues. The CDR3 sequence is CASSFEGKKGNIQYF. As DNA, the CDR3 is TGTGCCAGCAGCTTTGAGGGGAAAAAGGGGAACATTCAGTACTTC.

CDR3 bases: TGTGCCAGCAGTTTCACCGGGACAGGGCGTATGAGTTCACCCCTCCACTTT. This translates into CASSFTGTGRMSSPLHF. J is TRBJ1-6 and V is TRBV27; 9 bases are shared with TRBD1. Germline V gene data show CDR1 as MNHEY and CDR2 as SMNVEV (reference sequence). The length of the CDR3 is 17 residues. The V gene end was trimmed by 3 bases and the J gene end by 9 bases; junction bases not matched to a gene: 12.

V and J are TRBV7-2 and TRBJ2-7; D is undetermined. Trimming pared 5 bases from V and 7 bases from J, leaving 15 bases between. CDR1 is SGHTA, CDR2 FQGNSA, per germline. CDR3 length: 13 amino acids. The chain's CDR3 is CASSNPSLQEQYF. The CDR3 region has the DNA TGTGCCAGCAGCAACCCCTCTTTACAGGAGCAGTACTTC.